A selection of T cell receptor beta chains follows, all from one sample in a study of identical twins. TCRdb reprocessed the 5' RACE reads with MiXCR, giving one entry per CDR3 protein. This table holds 500,000 or so distinct CDR3 sequences, roughly a fifth found once. The same sample was also used in a study of T cells expressing NK-cell markers.

Input material: CD4+ T cells sorted from blood. The receptors come from a woman under 30 in good health. CDR3s include the opening cysteine and the closing phenylalanine or tryptophan. A D gene is named only where the DNA matches it firmly. The listing skips clone size in some rows; elsewhere it reads once, few, many or a size class.

V,size,D,J,CDR3,DNA
TRBV6-5,-,-,TRBJ2-3,CASSYSGITDTQYF,TGTGCCAGCAGTTACTCGGGGATAACAGATACGCAGTATTTT
TRBV27,-,TRBD1,TRBJ2-1,CASRRQGPDSYNEQFF,TGTGCCAGTCGCCGACAGGGCCCGGACTCCTACAATGAGCAGTTCTTC
TRBV5-1,few,-,TRBJ2-5,CASSLLRTLTETQYF,TGCGCCAGCAGCCTCCTCCGGACCTTAACGGAGACCCAGTACTTC
TRBV5-1,-,TRBD1,TRBJ2-7,CASSLEGQGSYEQYF,TGCGCCAGCAGCTTGGAGGGACAGGGTAGCTACGAGCAGTACTTC
TRBV2,-,-,TRBJ2-1,CASSDLANEQFF,TGTGCCAGCAGTGACCTGGCCAATGAGCAGTTCTTC
TRBV4-2,few,TRBD2,TRBJ2-3,CASSQGLAEADTQYF,TGTGCCAGCAGCCAGGGACTAGCGGAGGCAGATACGCAGTATTTT
TRBV9,-,TRBD1,TRBJ2-2,CASSRGQMNTGELFF,TGTGCCAGCAGCAGGGGACAGATGAACACCGGGGAGCTGTTTTTT
TRBV9,-,TRBD1,TRBJ1-6,CASSGGTGPNSPLHF,TGTGCCAGCAGCGGGGGGACAGGGCCTAATTCACCCCTCCACTTT
TRBV6-2/TRBV6-3,few,TRBD1,TRBJ2-7,CASSYRGDRQYF,TGTGCCAGCAGCTACAGAGGGGACAGGCAGTACTTC
TRBV20-1,few,TRBD1,TRBJ1-2,CSARDQGGRSYGYTF,TGCAGTGCTAGAGATCAGGGGGGTAGGAGCTATGGCTACACCTTC
TRBV6-4,-,-,TRBJ2-1,CASSVREQFPEQFF,TGTGCCAGCAGTGTAAGGGAACAGTTTCCGGAGCAGTTCTTC
TRBV7-2,-,-,TRBJ2-1,CASSLGLLAGSMNEQFF,TGTGCCAGCAGCTTAGGATTGTTGGCAGGGAGTATGAATGAGCAGTTCTTC
TRBV20-1,few,-,TRBJ2-1,CSAGLPSYNEQFF,TGCAGTGCTGGACTGCCCTCCTACAATGAGCAGTTCTTC
TRBV5-5,-,TRBD1,TRBJ2-7,CASSLRDRRTYEQYF,TGTGCCAGCAGCTTACGGGACAGGAGGACCTACGAGCAGTACTTC
TRBV12-3/TRBV12-4,-,TRBD1,TRBJ2-3,CASSSGQGRADTQYF,TGTGCCAGCAGTTCGGGACAGGGGAGGGCGGATACGCAGTATTTT
TRBV6-5,few,-,TRBJ1-3,CASSYSKRIGNTIYF,TGTGCCAGCAGTTACTCGAAACGGATTGGAAACACCATATATTTT
TRBV20-1,-,-,TRBJ1-5,CSARDGARRGNQPQHF,TGCAGTGCTAGAGATGGGGCCCGTCGGGGCAATCAGCCCCAGCATTTT
TRBV10-3,few,-,TRBJ2-7,CAISENRQSSYEQYF,TGTGCCATCAGTGAGAACAGGCAGAGCTCCTACGAGCAGTACTTC
TRBV6-5,-,TRBD2,TRBJ2-3,CASSYLAGPYTQYF,TGTGCCAGCAGTTATCTAGCGGGGCCCTATACGCAGTATTTT
TRBV12-3/TRBV12-4,-,-,TRBJ2-1,CASSQRLPSAYNEQFF,TGTGCCAGCAGCCAACGGCTACCCTCCGCCTACAATGAGCAGTTCTTC
TRBV12-3/TRBV12-4,few,-,TRBJ2-5,CASSLVGGRETQYF,TGTGCCAGCAGTTTAGTCGGGGGGCGTGAGACCCAGTACTTC
TRBV20-1,few,-,TRBJ2-1,CSARPPSYNEQFF,TGCAGTGCTCGGCCTCCCTCCTACAATGAGCAGTTCTTC
TRBV20-1,few,-,TRBJ1-1,CSADPSGAVDTEAFF,TGCAGTGCCGACCCCTCAGGGGCTGTGGACACTGAAGCTTTCTTT
TRBV20-1,few,TRBD1,TRBJ2-3,CSAVGGGRSDTQYF,TGCAGTGCCGTAGGGGGCGGAAGGTCAGATACGCAGTATTTT
TRBV27,many,-,TRBJ2-7,CASSQKTGYEQYF,TGTGCCAGCAGTCAAAAGACAGGCTACGAGCAGTACTTC
TRBV11-2,-,-,TRBJ2-7,CASSDAGAPSWEQYF,TGTGCCAGCAGCGACGCGGGGGCCCCTAGTTGGGAGCAGTACTTC
TRBV20-1,few,-,TRBJ2-7,CSARDPAGGAAEQYF,TGCAGTGCTAGAGATCCGGCCGGCGGAGCTGCCGAGCAGTACTTC
TRBV6-1,few,-,TRBJ1-1,CASSEVVEAFF,TGTGCCAGCAGTGAAGTAGTTGAAGCTTTCTTT
TRBV12-3/TRBV12-4,few,-,TRBJ1-2,CASTQRANYGYTF,TGTGCCAGCACTCAGAGAGCTAACTATGGCTACACCTTC
TRBV4-1,-,TRBD1,TRBJ2-7,CASSQTGKSYEQYF,TGCGCCAGCAGCCAGACAGGGAAAAGTTACGAGCAGTACTTC
TRBV5-6,few,-,TRBJ2-3,CASSLLSISTDTQYF,TGTGCCAGCAGCTTGCTCAGCATTAGCACAGATACGCAGTATTTT
TRBV15,-,-,TRBJ1-3,CATSRDSLSGNTIYF,TGTGCCACCAGCAGAGACAGTCTCTCTGGAAACACCATATATTTT
TRBV6-5,few,TRBD1,TRBJ2-5,CASSYRRTGETQYF,TGTGCCAGCAGTTACCGGCGGACAGGAGAGACCCAGTACTTC
TRBV6-1,-,-,TRBJ1-1,CASKLDTEAFF,TGTGCCAGCAAATTAGACACTGAAGCTTTCTTT
TRBV9,-,-,TRBJ2-1,CASSVGGRNEQFF,TGTGCCAGCAGCGTAGGGGGCAGGAATGAGCAGTTCTTC
TRBV27,-,TRBD1,TRBJ2-1,CASREGTGARVEQFF,TGTGCCAGCAGGGAAGGGACAGGGGCGAGAGTTGAGCAGTTCTTC
TRBV20-1,few,TRBD2,TRBJ2-7,CSARVGLAGVYEQYF,TGCAGTGCTAGAGTAGGACTAGCGGGAGTATACGAGCAGTACTTC
TRBV20-1,-,-,TRBJ2-1,CSARRPGRDHNEQFF,TGCAGTGCCCGACGACCGGGGCGGGACCACAATGAGCAGTTCTTC
TRBV5-5,-,-,TRBJ1-1,CASSLAGSGVEAFF,TGTGCCAGCAGCTTGGCGGGGTCCGGGGTTGAAGCTTTCTTT
TRBV15,few,-,TRBJ2-3,CATSSGVEFRDTQYF,TGTGCCACCAGCTCTGGGGTCGAGTTTAGAGATACGCAGTATTTT